One and the same sample provided the 18 T cell receptor beta chains below, sequenced in a study of circulating and synovial CD4+ cells in juvenile arthritis. Some clones are missing from TCRdb's copy, which holds only in-frame ones; the method was immunoSEQ multiplex PCR. The sample holds some 33,000 clones, approximately 94% seen once. Sample: CD4+ T cells from blood. These receptors were taken from a human donor with juvenile idiopathic arthritis.

The chain carries TRBV7-2 and TRBJ2-3; D possibly corresponds to TRBD2 (5 bases). The V gene's germline CDR1 is SGHTA and CDR2 FQGNSA. The CDR3 extends over 15 amino acids. Trimming took 4 bases from V and 2 from J, leaving 13 bases between them. Written as DNA, the CDR3 is TGTGCCAGCAGCTCCGGACTCGTAGTCACAGATACGCAGTATTTT. It yields the protein CASSSGLVVTDTQYF.

The V and J genes are TRBV18 and TRBJ1-2, with TRBD1 as a possible D gene (6 bases). Trimming left V 5 bases short and J 4 bases short, with 17 bases between. Germline CDR1 KGHSH, CDR2 LQKENI. This CDR3 is 15 amino acids long. This CDR3 reads CASSSATTGAYGYTF. The CDR3 region has the DNA TGTGCCAGCTCATCCGCGACGACAGGCGCCTATGGCTACACCTTC.

The chain uses TRBV11-2 and TRBJ2-3, with 10 bases identical to TRBD2. Germline CDR1 reads SGHAT; CDR2 reads FQNNGV. V dropped 2 bases and J dropped 6; count of bases not matched to a gene: 5. The CDR3 contains 15 residues. The CDR3 DNA is TGTGCCAGCAGCTTAACAGCGGGGGGGGCGGATACGCAGTATTTT. Residues: CASSLTAGGADTQYF. Supplemented by reference TRBV11-2 and TRBJ2-3, the full variable domain reads EAGVAQSPRYKIIEKRQSVAFWCNPISGHATLYWYQQILGQGPKLLIQFQNNGVVDDSQLPKDRFSAERLKGVDSTLKIQPAKLEDSAVYLCASSLTAGGADTQYFGPGTRLTVL.

The V and J genes are TRBV4-2 and TRBJ1-2, with 8 positions matching TRBD1. Germline values: CDR1 LGHNA, CDR2 YNFKEQ. The CDR3 is made up of 16 amino acids. J gave up 5 bases and V 0 bases, and 8 bases lay outside the gene matches. The DNA of the CDR3 is TGTGCCAGCAGCCAAGATCACAGGGGGGACTCTTATGGCTACACCTTC. Amino acids: CASSQDHRGDSYGYTF.

V and J are TRBV7-9 and TRBJ1-4; maybe TRBD1 (5 bases). There are 15 residues in the CDR3. The V and J ends lost 6 bases and 7 bases respectively, with 18 bases between them. From germline, CDR1 is SEHNR and CDR2 FQNEAQ (reference sequence). DNA of the CDR3: TGTGCCAGCAGACAGGCCGGGCTCTCAAGTGAAAAACTGTTTTTT. Its translation is CASRQAGLSSEKLFF.

The chain carries TRBV12-5 and TRBJ2-6, with no clear D. The CDR3 runs 18 residues. Trimming cost V 0 bases and J 0 bases, with 12 bases left between them. Looked up from germline, CDR1 is LGHNT and CDR2 is FRNRAP. Here the CDR3 DNA reads TGTGCTAGTGGTTTGGTCAGTCAGGTCTACTCTGGGGCCAACGTCCTGACTTTC. Encoded protein: CASGLVSQVYSGANVLTF.

This chain uses TRBV29-1 with TRBJ1-2; 7 bases are shared with TRBD1. J was trimmed by 7 bases and V by 5 bases; bases with no gene match: 4. The CDR3 runs to 11 residues. Germline CDR1 and CDR2: SQVTM and ANQGSEA. The CDR3 DNA is TGCAGCGTTACGACAGGGTCTGGCTACACCTTC. Its translation is CSVTTGSGYTF.

This chain joins TRBV18 and TRBJ1-5, with 9 bases identical to TRBD1. The CDR3 sequence is 15 residues long. J lost 5 bases, V lost 2 bases, and 4 bases had no gene match. CDR1 and CDR2 from the germline V gene are KGHSH and LQKENI. The CDR3 DNA is TGTGCCAGCTCACCAAGGGACAGGGAGGATCAGCCCCAGCATTTT. Translating it yields CASSPRDREDQPQHF.

This clone appeared once. This chain links TRBV7-2 with TRBJ1-1; D might be TRBD1 (5 bases). The germline gives CDR1 SGHTA, CDR2 FQGNSA. Trimming cost V 0 bases and J 11 bases, with 13 bases left between them. This CDR3 is 13 amino acids long. CDR3 nucleotides: TGTGCCAGCAGCTTAGCGCGGGGGAGGGGCGCTTTCTTT. Protein: CASSLARGRGAFF.

This chain uses TRBV14 with TRBJ2-7; 8 bases agree with TRBD1. Germline loops: CDR1 SGHDN, CDR2 FVKESK. CDR3 length equals 16 residues. V shed 0 bases, J shed 3 bases, and the junction held 7 bases outside the gene matches. The CDR3 nucleotides read TGTGCCAGCAGCCAAGAGAGGGGGACAGGCCTCTACGAGCAGTACTTC. Translated: CASSQERGTGLYEQYF.

This chain connects TRBV7-2 to TRBJ2-7; D call uncertain. Trimming left V 6 bases short and J 2 bases short, with 11 bases between. Germline V gene data show CDR1 as SGHTA and CDR2 as FQGNSA. The CDR3 extends over 13 amino acids. CDR3 in amino acids: CASRKAGAYEQYF. In DNA form, the CDR3 reads TGTGCCAGCAGGAAGGCAGGTGCCTACGAGCAGTACTTC.

Note on this clone: The junction departs from germline at one end; a sequencing error may be responsible. The rearrangement uses TRBV7-9 and TRBJ1-6; D is unclear. The CDR3 loop spans 14 amino acids. Germline values: CDR1 SEHNR, CDR2 FQNEAQ (reference sequence). The CDR3 coding sequence is TGTGCCAGCAGACAAGGCAACTATAATTCCCCCCTCCACTTT. Encoded protein: CASRQGNYNSPLHF. Filled out from reference TRBV7-9 and TRBJ1-6, the complete variable domain reads DTGVSQNPRHKITKRGQNVTFRCDPISEHNRLYWYRQTLGQGPEFLTYFQNEAQLEKSRLLSDRFSAERPKGSFSTLEIQRTEQGDSAMYLCASRQGNYNSPLHFGNGTRLTVT.

This clone was detected only once. The chain is built from TRBV18 and TRBJ2-5; a possible D gene is TRBD1 (6 bases). Matching the DNA end better, TRBJ2-7 makes the J call doubtful. The CDR3 contains 13 residues. Germline CDR1 and CDR2: KGHSH and LQKENI. As DNA, the CDR3 is TGTGCCAGCTCACCAAACAGGGACTACGAGCAGTACTTC. This encodes CASSPNRDYEQYF.

The chain employs TRBV6-1 and TRBJ2-3; D perhaps matches TRBD1 (6 bases). The CDR3 consists of 15 residues. V was clipped by 4 bases and J by 4 bases, with 15 bases between them. Germline-derived CDR1 and CDR2 are MNHNS and SASEGT. The CDR3 DNA follows: TGTGCCAGCAGTGCCCCACAGGGTACGGCAGATACGCAGTATTTT. Translating it yields CASSAPQGTADTQYF.

This chain connects TRBV5-4 to TRBJ2-5; the match to TRBD2 covers 7 bases. This CDR3 has 15 amino acids. CDR1 is SGHNT, CDR2 YYREEE, per germline (reference sequence). Trimming removed 0 bases from V and 2 bases from J; junction bases left unmatched: 4. CDR3 sequence (DNA): TGTGCCAGCAGCTTGGCCCAGCGGGGTCAAGAGACCCAGTACTTC. It specifies CASSLAQRGQETQYF.

This chain uses TRBV19 with TRBJ1-1; 7 positions agree with TRBD1. Germline CDR1 is LNHDA and CDR2 is SQIVND (reference sequence). Trimming took 4 bases from V and 0 from J; bases not matched to a gene: 5. The CDR3 spans 15 residues. The CDR3 loop is CASSKTGTMNTEAFF. In nucleotides, the CDR3 is TGTGCCAGTAGTAAGACAGGGACCATGAACACTGAAGCTTTCTTT.

The sample holds one count of this clone. The chain joins TRBV15 to TRBJ2-5; 11 nucleotides match TRBD2. Germline CDR1 reads LNHNV; CDR2 reads YYDKDF (reference sequence). The CDR3 spans 15 residues. V dropped 5 bases and J dropped 2; count of bases not matched to a gene: 4. The chain's CDR3 is CATSPLAGVQETQYF. CDR3 nucleotides: TGTGCCACCAGCCCACTAGCGGGGGTACAAGAGACCCAGTACTTC.

The genes are TRBV18 and TRBJ1-3, with D tentatively TRBD1 (6 bases). The CDR3 has 16 residues. V was shortened by 0 bases and J by 4 bases, with 13 bases between the two germline ends. The germline CDR1 and CDR2 sequences are KGHSH and LQKENI. The CDR3 DNA follows: TGTGCCAGCTCACCACCCGGACAGTGGATCGGAAACACCATATATTTT. Its protein is CASSPPGQWIGNTIYF. Using reference TRBV18 and TRBJ1-3 for the parts outside the CDR3, the full variable domain is NAGVMQNPRHLVRRRGQEARLRCSPMKGHSHVYWYRQLPEEGLKFMVYLQKENIIDESGMPKERFSAEFPKEGPSILRIQQVVRGDSAAYFCASSPPGQWIGNTIYFGEGSWLTVV.